This section outlines one TCR beta chain sequence together with its context. Germline V CDR1 and CDR2: SGHNT, YENEEA. The ends were cut back, 1 base at V and 5 bases at J, with 8 bases in the middle. The CDR3 sequence is 13 residues long. The data stem from a study of control samples from healthy donors and cancer patients. The protocol was immunoSEQ multiplex PCR, while the TCRdb copy is restricted to in-frame clones and leaves out a portion. The sample records some 200,000 clones, around 92% being singletons. V gene TRBV11-3 combines with J gene TRBJ1-1; possibly TRBD1 for D (5 bases). The sequence was collected from a woman in her 30s in good health. Sequences were obtained from blood. CDR3 in amino acids: CASSLVGGTEAFF. The DNA for the CDR3 is TGTGCCAGCAGCTTAGTTGGGGGTACTGAAGCTTTCTTT. Looking up the rest from reference TRBV11-3 and TRBJ1-1 gives the full variable domain: EAGVVQSPRYKIIEKKQPVAFWCNPISGHNTLYWYLQNLGQGPELLIRYENEEAVDDSQLPKDRFSAERLKGVDSTLKIQPAELGDSAVYLCASSLVGGTEAFFGQGTRLTVV.